This is a list of T cell receptor beta chains from one sample in a study of OX40 agonist ivuxolimab in advanced cancers. The table came from immunoSEQ multiplex PCR; TCRdb's copy has only in-frame clones and leaves some out. The table lists just over 90,000 clones, 92% of them singletons. The material was CD4+ or CD8+ T cells sorted from blood, obtained in a trial of the OX40 agonist ivuxolimab. Receptors were obtained from an adult with an advanced solid tumor such as melanoma, head and neck, liver or kidney cancer. Both conserved end residues are part of each CDR3. A D gene is named only where the DNA matches it firmly. The size field is filled for only some rows; it gives once, few, many or a size class.

TRBJ2-2,NA,NA,TRBV5-6,TGTGCCAGCAGCTGGGGACTGAACACCGGGGAGCTGTTTTTT,CASSWGLNTGELFF
TRBJ1-4,NA,once,TRBV7-9,TGTGCCAGCAGAAGGGGGGATGAAAAACTGTTTTTT,CASRRGDEKLFF
TRBJ2-1,NA,NA,TRBV11-2,TGTGCCAGCAGCTTAGCGGGAGAATATACCTATGAGCAGTTCTTC,CASSLAGEYTYEQFF
TRBJ2-1,TRBD2,NA,TRBV15,TGTGCCTCAGCAAGCGGGAGAGGGTACAATGAGCAGTTCTTC,CASASGRGYNEQFF
TRBJ2-5,NA,NA,TRBV27,TGTGCCAGCAGCTTGTCGGGGCCCGGGACCCAGTACTTC,CASSLSGPGTQYF
TRBJ1-1,NA,NA,TRBV6-5,TGTGCCAGCAGGGGGGGCACTGAAGCTTTCTTT,CASRGGTEAFF
TRBJ1-4,TRBD1,NA,TRBV27,TGTGCCAGCAGTCCCCTCCCCGGGACAGCGGTTAATGAAAAACTGTTTTTT,CASSPLPGTAVNEKLFF
TRBJ2-1,NA,NA,TRBV13,TGTGCCAGCAGCTCCTCAGGCTACAATGAGCAGTTCTTC,CASSSSGYNEQFF
TRBJ2-7,TRBD1,NA,TRBV6-5,TGTGCCAGCAGTCAACAGGGGGCCTGGGACGAGCAGTACTTC,CASSQQGAWDEQYF
TRBJ2-7,NA,NA,TRBV5-4,TGTGCCAGCAGCTTGAGGACTAACGCCTACGAGCAGTACTTC,CASSLRTNAYEQYF
TRBJ1-3,NA,once,TRBV19,TGTGCCAGCAGCACCCGCTCTGGAAACACCATATATTTT,CASSTRSGNTIYF
TRBJ1-1,NA,NA,TRBV6-6,TGTGCCAGCAGTCCGTCCCTTGAAGCTTTCTTT,CASSPSLEAFF
TRBJ1-2,NA,NA,TRBV25-1,TGTGCCAGCAGCGAATGGACGGAAATACCTAACTATGGCTACACCTTC,CASSEWTEIPNYGYTF
TRBJ2-7,NA,NA,TRBV11-2,TGTGCCAGCAGCTTAGGCAGGGGTTCCTACGAGCAGTACTTC,CASSLGRGSYEQYF
TRBJ2-1,TRBD2,NA,TRBV29-1,TGCAGCGTTGCGGGACTAAACAATGAGCAGTTCTTC,CSVAGLNNEQFF
TRBJ1-2,TRBD1,NA,TRBV11-2,TGTGCCAGCAGCTTGGGACAGGGGGACAACTATGGCTACACCTTC,CASSLGQGDNYGYTF
TRBJ1-2,TRBD1,NA,TRBV4-3,TGCGCCAGCAGTCCTCCAACAGGGGCGGACTCGGGGGGCTACACCTTC,CASSPPTGADSGGYTF
TRBJ1-2,TRBD1,NA,TRBV4-1,TGCGCCAGCAGCCAAACAGACAGGGGGTATGGCTACACCTTC,CASSQTDRGYGYTF
TRBJ2-7,NA,NA,TRBV4-3,TGCGCCAGCAGCCAAGCCCTGGCGGGTCCCTCCTACGAGCAGTACTTC,CASSQALAGPSYEQYF
TRBJ2-7,NA,NA,TRBV30,TGTGCCTGGAGTGTAGGGCCTTCCTACGAGCAGTACTTC,CAWSVGPSYEQYF
TRBJ2-7,TRBD2,NA,TRBV7-2,TGTGCCAGCAGCGCCTTGCGGGGGGCTGGCGAGCAGTACTTC,CASSALRGAGEQYF
TRBJ2-1,NA,NA,TRBV11-2,TGTGCCAGCAGCTTAGATAGGGCTAGACCGTACAATGAGCAGTTCTTC,CASSLDRARPYNEQFF
TRBJ1-6,TRBD1,NA,TRBV28,TGTGCCAGCAGTCTTACCGGGACAGCCAATTCACCCCTCCACTTT,CASSLTGTANSPLHF
TRBJ1-2,NA,NA,TRBV27,TGTGCCAGCAGTTTATACGCGACGGGGCTCGGTGGCTACACCTTC,CASSLYATGLGGYTF
TRBJ1-4,NA,NA,TRBV11-2,TGTGCCAGCAGCTCGACAGCCCCCCGATCTGAAAAACTGTTTTTT,CASSSTAPRSEKLFF
TRBJ1-4,NA,NA,TRBV7-9,TGTGCCACCACGAAAAATAATGAAAAACTGTTTTTT,CATTKNNEKLFF
TRBJ1-1,NA,NA,TRBV9,TGTGCCAGCAGCGTAGATCAGGGCAACACTGAAGCTTTCTTT,CASSVDQGNTEAFF
TRBJ2-7,NA,NA,TRBV9,TGTGCCAGCAGCGCTGGGATGATTAGCTCCTACGAGCAGTACTTC,CASSAGMISSYEQYF
TRBJ2-7,TRBD2,NA,TRBV5-6,TGTGCCAGCAGCTCCCAAGCCGGACTAGCGGTTTACGAGCAGTACTTC,CASSSQAGLAVYEQYF
TRBJ1-2,TRBD1,NA,TRBV2,TGTGCCAGCAGGGGCGACAGGGGGTATCGTGATGGCTACACCTTC,CASRGDRGYRDGYTF
TRBJ2-1,NA,NA,TRBV27,TGTGCCAGCAGTCTCCGGGACGTATACAATGAGCAGTTCTTC,CASSLRDVYNEQFF
TRBJ1-1,NA,NA,TRBV10-3,TGTGCCATCAGTGAGTCAAGAGCAATGAACACTGAAGCTTTCTTT,CAISESRAMNTEAFF
TRBJ2-3,NA,NA,TRBV4-1,TGCGCCAGCAGCCAAGTCACAGGGTACCCAGATACGCAGTATTTT,CASSQVTGYPDTQYF
TRBJ2-2,NA,NA,TRBV7-6,TGTGCCAGCACTCCACTACCTCACACCGGGGAGCTGTTTTTT,CASTPLPHTGELFF
TRBJ1-6,NA,NA,TRBV19,TGTGCCAGTAGTATAGGACAGGAACGGAGTTCACCCCTCCACTTT,CASSIGQERSSPLHF
TRBJ2-1,TRBD2,NA,TRBV4-2,TGTGCCAGCAGCCCCCGACTAGCGGGAGTTATGGGGAATGAGCAGTTCTTC,CASSPRLAGVMGNEQFF
TRBJ1-2,NA,once,TRBV6-5,TGTGCCAGCAGTGGACAGTGGAACTATGGCTACACCTTC,CASSGQWNYGYTF
TRBJ2-3,NA,NA,TRBV27,TGTGCCAGCAGTGGAGCAGAGGCGCAGTATTTT,CASSGAEAQYF
TRBJ1-2,NA,NA,TRBV4-1,TGCGCCAGCAGCCAAACGACAGCGGGCGGCTACACCTTC,CASSQTTAGGYTF
TRBJ2-7,TRBD2,NA,TRBV9,TGTGCCAGCAGCGTAGAAGCGGGAGGAAACTACGAGCAGTACTTC,CASSVEAGGNYEQYF
TRBJ2-5,TRBD1,NA,TRBV27,TGTGCCAGCAGTCTATACTGGACAGGGACACTCAGTAAAGAGACCCAGTACTTC,CASSLYWTGTLSKETQYF
TRBJ2-5,NA,NA,TRBV25-1,TGTGCCAGCAGTGATGGGACCCAGTACTTC,CASSDGTQYF
TRBJ2-7,NA,NA,TRBV6-5,TGTGCCAGCAGTTACGGCAGCTTGTTGTACGAGCAGTACTTC,CASSYGSLLYEQYF
TRBJ2-5,NA,NA,TRBV6-6,TGTGCCAGCAGTCCAGCCGCGGGGTACGAGACCCAGTACTTC,CASSPAAGYETQYF
TRBJ2-3,TRBD2,once,TRBV29-1,TGCAGCGTCCGACGTACCTCTAGCGGTACAGATACGCAGTATTTT,CSVRRTSSGTDTQYF
TRBJ1-2,NA,NA,TRBV28,TGTGCCAGCAGTTTAACACCAAACTATGGCTACACCTTC,CASSLTPNYGYTF
TRBJ1-2,NA,NA,TRBV7-6,TGTGCCAGCAGCTCGCACGGGGGAGGCAAGCACTATGGCTACACCTTC,CASSSHGGGKHYGYTF
TRBJ2-1,TRBD2,NA,TRBV27,TGTGCCAGCAGTTTGACTAGCGGGAGGAACAATGAGCAGTTCTTC,CASSLTSGRNNEQFF
TRBJ2-1,TRBD2,NA,TRBV11-2,TGTGCCAGCAGCTTAGAACTAGCGGGGGACTACAATGAGCAGTTCTTC,CASSLELAGDYNEQFF
TRBJ1-2,TRBD1,NA,TRBV2,TGTGCCGGGGAGGACAGGGGTTATGGCTACACCTTC,CAGEDRGYGYTF
TRBJ2-1,TRBD2,once,TRBV15,TGTGCCACCAGCAGAGTCGAGAACGGGGGGAATGAGCAGTTCTTC,CATSRVENGGNEQFF
TRBJ2-2,TRBD1,NA,TRBV18,TGTGCCAGCTCACCTTTGGACAGGGGCAGGACCGGGGAGCTGTTTTTT,CASSPLDRGRTGELFF